These 6 T cell receptor beta chains were all obtained from the same sample, sequenced in a study of blood T cell repertoires in COVID-19. Method: immunoSEQ multiplex PCR; TCRdb's copy keeps in-frame clones and lacks some. The data show 120,000 to 150,000 clones, with over 75% seen just once and 1.6% held by the top ten. Input material: peripheral blood. These receptors were obtained from a human donor in a cohort sampled during active COVID-19.

V is TRBV7-9 and J is TRBJ2-3, with D unresolved. Germline values: CDR1 SEHNR, CDR2 FQNEAQ (reference sequence). The CDR3 consists of 14 residues. Trimming removed 8 bases at V and 0 bases at J, with 12 bases between. In DNA form, the CDR3 reads TGTGCCAGCGTCGAGCTATTGAGCACAGATACGCAGTATTTT. Amino acid sequence: CASVELLSTDTQYF.

This clone came up a few times. The rearrangement joins TRBV3-1 (or the pseudogene TRBV3-2) to TRBJ1-2, with D unresolved. CDR1 LGHDT and CDR2 YNNKEL come from the germline V gene (reference sequence). This CDR3 has 13 amino acids. Trimming stripped 2 bases from V and 8 bases from J, with 12 bases between. CDR3 sequence: CASSQFFGYGYTF. Written as DNA, the CDR3 is TGTGCCAGCAGCCAATTTTTCGGGTACGGCTACACCTTC.

The CDR3 DNA follows: TGTGCTAGCCCTAGACCACTCACGATGGAGACCCAGTACTTC. Amino acid sequence: CASPRPLTMETQYF. The genes are TRBV7-7 and TRBJ2-5; no firm D call. Looked up from germline, CDR1 is SSHAT and CDR2 is FNYEAQ (reference sequence). The CDR3 has 14 residues.

As concerns this clone: Distinct nucleotide sequences in the sample also encode this CDR3. The CDR3 loop is CASSYTDRGYGYTF. The CDR3, as DNA: TGTGCCAGCAGTTACACCGACAGGGGGTATGGCTACACCTTC. V gene TRBV6-5 combines with J gene TRBJ1-2, with 9 bases aligning to TRBD1. The length of the CDR3 is 14 residues. With V trimmed by 2 bases and J by 5 bases, 3 bases remained unmatched. Germline values: CDR1 MNHEY, CDR2 SVGAGI.

The chain is built from TRBV7-2 and TRBJ1-3; D may be TRBD1 (6 bases). Germline lookup yields CDR1 SGHTA and CDR2 FQGNSA. V lost 0 bases and J 0 bases, leaving 6 bases between the germline ends. This CDR3 region has 15 residues. CDR3 nucleotides: TGTGCCAGCAGCTTAGCCAGGGGCTCTGGAAACACCATATATTTT. Translating gives CASSLARGSGNTIYF.

This clone was detected once. The chain uses TRBV5-1 and TRBJ2-3; 12 bases are a match to TRBD2. The CDR3 covers 14 residues. Trimming removed 5 bases from V and 4 bases from J; junction bases left unmatched: 2. Germline lookup yields CDR1 SGHRS and CDR2 YFSETQ. The CDR3 DNA is TGCGCCAGCAGACTAGCGGGAGGAGCAGATACGCAGTATTTT. Its protein is CASRLAGGADTQYF. The full variable domain, rest sourced from reference TRBV5-1 and TRBJ2-3, is KAGVTQTPRYLIKTRGQQVTLSCSPISGHRSVSWYQQTPGQGLQFLFEYFSETQRNKGNFPGRFSGRQFSNSRSEMNVSTLELGDSALYLCASRLAGGADTQYFGPGTRLTVL.